The 22 T cell receptor beta chains reported below all come from one sample, sequenced in a study of cytomegalovirus exposure and HLA in healthy donors. Repertoires were generated with immunoSEQ multiplex PCR, while TCRdb's copy carries only in-frame clones and drops some. The table lists hundreds of thousands of clones, roughly 84% of them singletons, with 12% in the top ten. Material: PBMCs. Receptors originate from a man between 18 and 35 years old in good health and CMV-seropositive.

The genes are TRBV5-1 and TRBJ2-2; TRBD2 aligns across 10 bases. Germline CDR1 is SGHRS and CDR2 is YFSETQ. The junction had 5 bases not matched to a gene; V was cut back by 3 bases and J by 6 bases. CDR3 length equals 15 residues. CDR3 residues: CASSSSGSGPGELFF. The CDR3 DNA follows: TGCGCCAGCAGCTCTAGCGGGAGCGGGCCCGGGGAGCTGTTTTTT.

This sequence joins TRBV19 and TRBJ1-2; possible D gene TRBD1, 5 bases. This CDR3 spans 12 amino acids. V lost 8 bases and J lost 6, with 13 bases in between. Germline CDR1 and CDR2: LNHDA and SQIVND (reference sequence). The CDR3 loop is CASAAGQDGYTF. The DNA for the CDR3 is TGTGCCAGTGCCGCGGGGCAGGATGGCTACACCTTC.

The V gene is TRBV6-5, the J gene TRBJ1-1; D may be TRBD1 (5 bases). The CDR3 sequence is 13 residues long. Germline CDR1 is MNHEY and CDR2 is SVGAGI. Trimming removed 7 bases at V and 1 base at J, with 10 bases between. The CDR3 loop is CASTDSPNTEAFF. In DNA form, the CDR3 reads TGTGCCAGCACCGACAGCCCGAACACTGAAGCTTTCTTT.

The chain recombines TRBV11-2 with TRBJ2-4; D not resolved. With 0 bases removed from V and 10 bases from J, the gap between germline ends came to 10 bases. Germline loops: CDR1 SGHAT, CDR2 FQNNGV. The CDR3 extends over 13 amino acids. The CDR3 reads CASSLDILGIQYF. The CDR3 DNA reads TGTGCCAGCAGCTTAGACATTCTTGGGATTCAGTACTTC.

The chain combines TRBV19 with TRBJ1-2, with D unresolved. This CDR3 has 13 residues. Trimming stripped 5 bases from V and 4 bases from J, with 11 bases between. The germline gives CDR1 LNHDA, CDR2 SQIVND (reference sequence). The CDR3 nucleotides are TGTGCCAGTAGTTCGAGATTTCCCTATGGCTACACCTTC. Translated: CASSSRFPYGYTF.

In its sample, this clone was seen a few times. The chain joins TRBV2 to TRBJ1-2; D perhaps matches TRBD1 (5 bases). Germline assignment: CDR1 SNHLY and CDR2 FYNNEI. CDR3 length: 11 residues. V was cut by 6 bases and J by 10 bases, with 12 bases left in between. CDR3 bases: TGTGCCAGCAGGGAGGGGCAGGACTACACCTTC. It yields the protein CASREGQDYTF.

The CDR3 region has the DNA TGTGCCACCAGCAGAGATGTTAGTCAGCCCCAGCATTTT. Translating gives CATSRDVSQPQHF. This chain uses TRBV15 with TRBJ1-5; D gene unclear. This CDR3 spans 13 amino acids. CDR1 and CDR2 (germline): LNHNV, YYDKDF (reference sequence). Trimming left V 0 bases short and J 6 bases short, with 6 bases between.

This chain connects TRBV5-1 to TRBJ2-1, with a possible D match to TRBD2 (5 bases). The length of the CDR3 is 17 residues. Trimming cost V 0 bases and J 0 bases, with 13 bases left between them. Germline V gene sequence: CDR1 SGHRS, CDR2 YFSETQ. The CDR3 nucleotides are TGCGCCAGCAGCTTGGTAGCGACCACTCGCTCCTACAATGAGCAGTTCTTC. Its translation is CASSLVATTRSYNEQFF.

This clone was recorded once. This chain joins TRBV9 and TRBJ2-1, with D possibly being TRBD1 or TRBD2 (6 bases each). Trimming took off 7 bases at V and 4 bases at J, with 15 bases between the two ends. Germline V gene lookup returns CDR1 SGDLS and CDR2 YYNGEE. This CDR3 region has 14 residues. CDR3 in amino acids: CASSQGGGYNEQFF. CDR3 in DNA: TGTGCCAGCTCTCAAGGGGGAGGATACAATGAGCAGTTCTTC.

The chain is built from TRBV2 and TRBJ1-5; 7 bases line up with TRBD1. V shed 1 base, J shed 3 bases, and the junction held 6 bases outside the gene matches. The CDR3 sequence is 16 residues long. Germline V CDR1 and CDR2: SNHLY, FYNNEI. CDR3 in amino acids: CASSEEGAGNNQPQHF. As DNA, the CDR3 is TGTGCCAGCAGTGAAGAGGGGGCGGGGAACAATCAGCCCCAGCATTTT. The variable domain in full, with the rest retrieved from reference TRBV2 and TRBJ1-5, is EPEVTQTPSHQVTQMGQEVILRCVPISNHLYFYWYRQILGQKVEFLVSFYNNEISEKSEIFDDQFSVERPDGSNFTLKIRSTKLEDSAMYFCASSEEGAGNNQPQHFGDGTRLSIL.

The V call is TRBV11-2, the J call TRBJ2-2; 10 nucleotides match TRBD2. This CDR3 has 15 residues. The junction had 3 bases not matched to a gene; V was cut back by 3 bases and J by 5 bases. The germline gives CDR1 SGHAT, CDR2 FQNNGV. CDR3 in DNA: TGTGCCAGCAGCTTGCTAGCGGGAGAAACCGGGGAGCTGTTTTTT. Its translation: CASSLLAGETGELFF.

J is TRBJ1-1 and V is TRBV27; D is ambiguous. Trimming stripped 6 bases from V and 11 bases from J, with 16 bases between. Germline V gene data show CDR1 as MNHEY and CDR2 as SMNVEV (reference sequence). The CDR3 runs to 12 residues. The CDR3 nucleotides are TGTGCCAGCAGCCGTACTCCGGGCGTCGCTTTCTTT. This sequence encodes CASSRTPGVAFF.

The chain carries TRBV5-6 and TRBJ1-1; D perhaps matches TRBD1 (5 bases). The CDR3 loop spans 13 amino acids. Germline CDR1 and CDR2: SGHDT and YYEEEE. Between the trimmed V and J ends, which lost 4 bases and 6 bases, there was a span of 13 bases. CDR3 in DNA: TGTGCCAGCAGCGTACAGGTTTGGGCTGAAGCTTTCTTT. Translated, it gives CASSVQVWAEAFF. The whole variable domain, filled in from reference TRBV5-6 and TRBJ1-1, reads DAGVTQSPTHLIKTRGQQVTLRCSPKSGHDTVSWYQQALGQGPQFIFQYYEEEERQRGNFPDRFSGHQFPNYSSELNVNALLLGDSALYLCASSVQVWAEAFFGQGTRLTVV.

The rearrangement joins TRBV5-1 to TRBJ1-2, with 7 bases lining up with TRBD1. V lost 5 bases to trimming and J lost 3 bases; unmatched junction nucleotides: 4. Germline assignment: CDR1 SGHRS and CDR2 YFSETQ. The CDR3 extends over 13 amino acids. DNA for the CDR3: TGCGCCAGCAGACCCGGACAGGACTATGGCTACACCTTC. Amino acid sequence: CASRPGQDYGYTF.

The CDR3: CASSQPGRSGYGYTF. DNA of the CDR3: TGCGCCAGCAGCCAGCCAGGGAGGTCGGGGTATGGCTACACCTTC. This chain joins TRBV5-1 and TRBJ1-2; possibly TRBD1 for D (5 bases). V was pared by 4 bases and J by 5 bases, with 18 bases between. Germline lookup yields CDR1 SGHRS and CDR2 YFSETQ. The CDR3 loop spans 15 amino acids.

This chain links TRBV6-1 with TRBJ1-2; D unclear. This CDR3 is built from 14 residues. Germline V gene data show CDR1 as MNHNS and CDR2 as SASEGT. V was clipped by 2 bases and J by 3 bases, with 10 bases between them. The CDR3 nucleotides read TGTGCCAGCAGTGAAACCGCCAAGGACTATGGCTACACCTTC. Protein product: CASSETAKDYGYTF.

The V call is TRBV28, the J call TRBJ1-5; D is unclear. V lost 3 bases and J 1 base, leaving 7 bases between the germline ends. Germline loops: CDR1 MDHEN, CDR2 SYDVKM. CDR3 length equals 14 residues. CDR3 sequence: CASSFWSSNQPQHF. The CDR3 DNA reads as TGTGCCAGCAGTTTCTGGTCGAGCAATCAGCCCCAGCATTTT.

The CDR3 is CASTDRDSSYEQYF. The DNA for the CDR3 is TGTGCCAGCACCGACAGGGATTCCTCCTACGAGCAGTACTTC. The chain uses TRBV6-4 and TRBJ2-7; TRBD1 aligns across 7 bases. The germline CDR1 and CDR2 sequences are MRHNA and SNTAGT. The CDR3 is 14 residues long. Losses at the gene ends were 7 bases for V and 0 bases for J; bases not matched to a gene: 6.

V is TRBV6-6 and J is TRBJ2-7; either TRBD1 or TRBD2 may supply D (5 bases each). Trimming took 5 bases from V and 1 from J, leaving 12 bases between them. This CDR3 spans 14 amino acids. Germline assignment: CDR1 MNHNY and CDR2 SVGAGI (reference sequence). The CDR3 protein is CASSNRDVSYEQYF. CDR3 bases: TGTGCCAGCAGTAACCGGGACGTGTCCTACGAGCAGTACTTC.

A note on this clone: The germline gene is not matched at one end of the junction; a read error may be the cause. V usage is TRBV2 and J usage is TRBJ2-2; possibly TRBD1 for D (6 bases). CDR3 size: 14 residues. Per the germline V gene, CDR1 is SNHLY and CDR2 is FYNNEI. The CDR3 DNA reads as TGTGCGAGCAACAGGGTGACGGTCACCGGGGAGCTGTTTTTT. Translating gives CASNRVTVTGELFF.

V usage is TRBV4-1 and J usage is TRBJ2-1, with 9 bases aligning to TRBD2. Germline loops: CDR1 MGHRA, CDR2 YSYEKL. CDR3 length: 15 amino acids. V shed 1 base and J 4 bases; nucleotides not matched to a gene: 2. The CDR3 is CASSQVAGEYNEQFF. The CDR3 bases are TGCGCCAGCAGCCAAGTAGCGGGAGAGTACAATGAGCAGTTCTTC.

This chain connects TRBV15 to TRBJ2-1; 7 positions match TRBD1. Germline assignment: CDR1 LNHNV and CDR2 YYDKDF (reference sequence). CDR3 length equals 16 residues. The ends lost 0 bases at V and 5 bases at J; junction bases unmatched: 7. CDR3 nucleotides: TGTGCCACCAGCAGAGAAGACAGGGAAGTCAACAATGAGCAGTTCTTC. It yields the protein CATSREDREVNNEQFF.